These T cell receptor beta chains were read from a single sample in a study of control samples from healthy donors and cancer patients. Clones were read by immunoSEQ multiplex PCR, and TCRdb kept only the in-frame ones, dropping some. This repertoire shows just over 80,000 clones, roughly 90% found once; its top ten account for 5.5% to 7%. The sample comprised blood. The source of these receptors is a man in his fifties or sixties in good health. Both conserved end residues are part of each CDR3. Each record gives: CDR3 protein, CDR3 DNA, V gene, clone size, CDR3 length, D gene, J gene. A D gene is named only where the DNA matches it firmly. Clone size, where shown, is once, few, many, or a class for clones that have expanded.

CDR3 protein: CASSPPFGTAQNSPLHF; CDR3 DNA: TGCGCCAGCAGCCCACCGTTCGGGACGGCACAAAATTCACCCCTCCACTTT; V gene: TRBV4-1; clone size: NA; CDR3 length: 17; D gene: NA; J gene: TRBJ1-6
CDR3 protein: CASSPGGTSTDTQYF; CDR3 DNA: TGCGCCAGCAGTCCTGGGGGGACTAGCACAGATACGCAGTATTTT; V gene: TRBV10-2; clone size: NA; CDR3 length: 15; D gene: NA; J gene: TRBJ2-3
CDR3 protein: CASSESGDTIYF; CDR3 DNA: TGTGCCAGCAGTGAATCGGGGGACACCATATATTTT; V gene: TRBV6-1; clone size: NA; CDR3 length: 12; D gene: NA; J gene: TRBJ1-3
CDR3 protein: CAISEGGARDTQYF; CDR3 DNA: TGTGCCATCAGTGAAGGGGGGGCTAGGGATACGCAGTATTTT; V gene: TRBV10-3; clone size: once; CDR3 length: 14; D gene: NA; J gene: TRBJ2-3
CDR3 protein: CASRLGGRVNTEAFF; CDR3 DNA: TGTGCCAGCAGATTAGGGGGCAGGGTGAACACTGAAGCTTTCTTT; V gene: TRBV6-5; clone size: NA; CDR3 length: 15; D gene: TRBD1; J gene: TRBJ1-1
CDR3 protein: CASSMPSGASTDTQYF; CDR3 DNA: TGTGCCAGTAGTATGCCTAGCGGGGCTAGCACAGATACGCAGTATTTT; V gene: TRBV19; clone size: NA; CDR3 length: 16; D gene: TRBD2; J gene: TRBJ2-3
CDR3 protein: CASSLDRTSGGPRYEQFF; CDR3 DNA: TGTGCCAGCAGTTTGGACAGGACTAGCGGGGGCCCGAGGTATGAGCAGTTCTTC; V gene: TRBV27; clone size: NA; CDR3 length: 18; D gene: TRBD2; J gene: TRBJ2-1
CDR3 protein: CASSIMESYNSPLHF; CDR3 DNA: TGTGCCAGTAGTATCATGGAATCCTATAATTCACCCCTCCACTTT; V gene: TRBV19; clone size: NA; CDR3 length: 15; D gene: NA; J gene: TRBJ1-6
CDR3 protein: CASSNQGRTEAFF; CDR3 DNA: TGTGCCAGCAGTAATCAGGGAAGGACTGAAGCTTTCTTT; V gene: TRBV6-5; clone size: NA; CDR3 length: 13; D gene: NA; J gene: TRBJ1-1
CDR3 protein: CASSQYGGGMNTEAFF; CDR3 DNA: TGTGCCAGCAGCCAATACGGGGGGGGAATGAACACTGAAGCTTTCTTT; V gene: TRBV3-1/TRBV3-2; clone size: NA; CDR3 length: 16; D gene: NA; J gene: TRBJ1-1
CDR3 protein: CASSFVRGTGPKTQYF; CDR3 DNA: TGTGCCAGCAGCTTCGTAAGGGGGACCGGGCCGAAGACCCAGTACTTC; V gene: TRBV5-4; clone size: NA; CDR3 length: 16; D gene: NA; J gene: TRBJ2-5
CDR3 protein: CASSLVTQSNQPQHF; CDR3 DNA: TGTGCCAGCAGCTTAGTTACCCAGAGCAATCAGCCCCAGCATTTT; V gene: TRBV7-2; clone size: NA; CDR3 length: 15; D gene: NA; J gene: TRBJ1-5
CDR3 protein: CASSLVFPGTGAYEQYF; CDR3 DNA: TGTGCCAGCAGCTTAGTCTTCCCCGGGACAGGGGCCTACGAGCAGTACTTC; V gene: TRBV11-2; clone size: once; CDR3 length: 17; D gene: TRBD1; J gene: TRBJ2-7
CDR3 protein: CASSSWGPDTQYF; CDR3 DNA: TGTGCCAGCAGTTCTTGGGGACCAGATACGCAGTATTTT; V gene: TRBV6-5; clone size: NA; CDR3 length: 13; D gene: NA; J gene: TRBJ2-3
CDR3 protein: CASSPTTGHGNIQYF; CDR3 DNA: TGTGCCAGCTCACCAACAACGGGACACGGAAACATTCAGTACTTC; V gene: TRBV18; clone size: NA; CDR3 length: 15; D gene: NA; J gene: TRBJ2-4
CDR3 protein: CASSLEPTPYGYTF; CDR3 DNA: TGTGCCAGCAGCTTGGAGCCGACTCCTTATGGCTACACCTTC; V gene: TRBV5-5; clone size: NA; CDR3 length: 14; D gene: NA; J gene: TRBJ1-2
CDR3 protein: CAWSVRTGGYGYTF; CDR3 DNA: TGTGCCTGGAGTGTACGGACGGGGGGCTATGGCTACACCTTC; V gene: TRBV30; clone size: NA; CDR3 length: 14; D gene: NA; J gene: TRBJ1-2